The 15 T cell receptor beta chains listed next were all sequenced from one sample in a study of blood T cell repertoires in COVID-19. The protocol was immunoSEQ multiplex PCR, while the TCRdb copy is restricted to in-frame clones and leaves out a portion. The repertoire has a few hundred thousand clones, about 85% of them found once; the top ten carry 3.6%. Input material: peripheral blood. The receptors here all came from a man younger than 30 with active or convalescent COVID-19.

The rearrangement links TRBV12-3 or TRBV12-4 to TRBJ1-3; no definite D call. The CDR3 runs 13 residues. Between the trimmed V and J ends, which lost 3 bases and 2 bases, there was a span of 5 bases. CDR3 bases: TGTGCCAGCAGTTTTCAGACTGGAAACACCATATATTTT. This sequence encodes CASSFQTGNTIYF.

The chain links TRBV29-1 to TRBJ1-1; unclear D gene. Trimming left V 6 bases short and J 1 base short, with 12 bases between. Germline lookup yields CDR1 SQVTM and CDR2 ANQGSEA. This CDR3 has 13 amino acids. The CDR3 sequence: CSVESTKNTEAFF. CDR3 DNA: TGCAGCGTGGAGAGCACAAAGAACACTGAAGCTTTCTTT.

V and J are TRBV2 and TRBJ2-1, with a weak D call TRBD1 (6 bases). The CDR3 contains 12 residues. CDR1 and CDR2 (germline): SNHLY, FYNNEI. V was trimmed by 7 bases and J by 5 bases, leaving 9 bases between them. The CDR3 sequence: CASTRGHNEQFF. The CDR3 coding sequence is TGTGCCAGCACCAGGGGCCACAATGAGCAGTTCTTC.

The chain uses TRBV7-9 and TRBJ2-6, with 8 bases lining up with TRBD1. The V gene end was trimmed by 5 bases and the J gene end by 0 bases; junction bases not matched to a gene: 3. The CDR3 totals 16 residues. From germline, CDR1 is SEHNR and CDR2 FQNEAQ (reference sequence). DNA for the CDR3: TGTGCCAGCAGCCGACAGGGGTTCTCTGGGGCCAACGTCCTGACTTTC. Amino acids: CASSRQGFSGANVLTF.

The chain links TRBV4-3 to TRBJ2-3; TRBD2 matches 9 bases. J lost 1 base, V lost 5 bases, and 4 bases had no gene match. Germline V gene data show CDR1 as LGHNA and CDR2 as YSLEER. The CDR3 extends over 15 amino acids. CDR3 amino acids: CASSGLAFGTDTQYF. The CDR3 nucleotides are TGCGCCAGCAGCGGACTAGCGTTTGGCACAGATACGCAGTATTTT.

The chain combines TRBV7-9 with TRBJ1-4; TRBD1 might be the D (5 bases). The germline CDR1 and CDR2 sequences are SEHNR and FQNEAQ (reference sequence). Deletions cut 1 base from V and 8 bases from J, with 20 bases between. CDR3 length equals 17 residues. This CDR3 reads CASSLGGRGRVREKLFF. DNA for the CDR3: TGTGCCAGCAGCTTAGGAGGCCGAGGCAGGGTACGCGAAAAACTGTTTTTT.

V gene TRBV5-4 combines with J gene TRBJ2-5; weak D call: TRBD1 (6 bases). Trimming took off 4 bases at V and 2 bases at J, with 12 bases between the two ends. This CDR3 has 14 residues. The V gene's germline CDR1 is SGHNT and CDR2 YYREEE (reference sequence). CDR3 in amino acids: CASSAQGFQETQYF. CDR3 bases: TGTGCCAGCAGCGCACAGGGTTTTCAAGAGACCCAGTACTTC.

V usage is TRBV5-1 and J usage is TRBJ1-5; D gene ambiguous. Trimming took off 2 bases at V and 4 bases at J, with 10 bases between the two ends. Germline values: CDR1 SGHRS, CDR2 YFSETQ. The CDR3 loop spans 14 amino acids. The DNA of the CDR3 is TGCGCCAGCAGCTTTTCTTCTTTGAATCAGCCCCAGCATTTT. Residues: CASSFSSLNQPQHF.

V gene TRBV27 combines with J gene TRBJ2-7; TRBD1 matches at 7 bases. Trimming at V came to 3 bases and at J to 5 bases, leaving 4 bases not matched to a gene. The CDR3 has 13 amino acids. Germline V gene data show CDR1 as MNHEY and CDR2 as SMNVEV (reference sequence). The CDR3 here is CASSLLGTDEQYF. Here the CDR3 DNA reads TGTGCCAGCAGTTTGTTGGGGACAGACGAGCAGTACTTC.

This chain links TRBV19 with TRBJ1-2; 9 bases map to TRBD1. V was clipped by 7 bases and J by 2 bases; unmatched bases: 8. CDR1 and CDR2 (germline): LNHDA, SQIVND (reference sequence). The CDR3 totals 15 residues. CDR3 sequence: CASNPGQGANYGYTF. DNA for the CDR3: TGTGCCAGTAATCCGGGACAGGGAGCCAACTATGGCTACACCTTC.

The chain joins TRBV4-1 to TRBJ1-5; possibly TRBD1 for D (5 bases). This CDR3 is built from 15 residues. V was clipped by 4 bases and J by 3 bases, with 13 bases between them. CDR1 is MGHRA, CDR2 YSYEKL, per germline. In DNA, the CDR3 is TGCGCCAGCAGCCGAGGAGGGGAGGACAATCAGCCCCAGCATTTT. Translated: CASSRGGEDNQPQHF.

In its sample, this clone was seen many times. This chain joins TRBV9 and TRBJ2-6, with TRBD1 identical over 11 bases. Germline lookup yields CDR1 SGDLS and CDR2 YYNGEE. V was clipped by 2 bases and J by 2 bases; unmatched bases: 6. There are 18 residues in the CDR3. The CDR3 loop is CASSVGGQGGTGANVLTF. As DNA, the CDR3 is TGTGCCAGCAGCGTTGGGGGACAGGGGGGCACTGGGGCCAACGTCCTGACTTTC.

The chain uses TRBV12-3 or TRBV12-4 and TRBJ2-3, with no clear D. This CDR3 comprises 11 residues. V was shortened by 6 bases and J by 3 bases, with 4 bases between the two germline ends. The CDR3 is CASRLTDTQYF. In DNA form, the CDR3 reads TGTGCCAGCAGACTTACAGATACGCAGTATTTT.

This sequence joins TRBV5-1 and TRBJ2-7; 10 bases align to TRBD2. CDR1 is SGHRS, CDR2 YFSETQ, per germline. The length of the CDR3 is 15 residues. After removal of 2 bases from V and 4 bases from J, the junction contained 6 bases not matched to a gene. CDR3 DNA sequence: TGCGCCAGCAGCTTACTAGCGGGAAGGACGTACGAGCAGTACTTC. Translated: CASSLLAGRTYEQYF.

The rearrangement links TRBV3-1 (or the pseudogene TRBV3-2) to TRBJ2-5, with TRBD2 matching 8 bases. This CDR3 is 14 amino acids long. The V and J ends lost 1 base and 7 bases, in that order; junction bases with no gene match: 5. Per germline, CDR1 LGHDT and CDR2 YNNKEL (reference sequence). CDR3 nucleotide sequence: TGTGCCAGCAGCCAAGGGCTAGCGGGCGCGACCCAGTACTTC. It is translated as CASSQGLAGATQYF.